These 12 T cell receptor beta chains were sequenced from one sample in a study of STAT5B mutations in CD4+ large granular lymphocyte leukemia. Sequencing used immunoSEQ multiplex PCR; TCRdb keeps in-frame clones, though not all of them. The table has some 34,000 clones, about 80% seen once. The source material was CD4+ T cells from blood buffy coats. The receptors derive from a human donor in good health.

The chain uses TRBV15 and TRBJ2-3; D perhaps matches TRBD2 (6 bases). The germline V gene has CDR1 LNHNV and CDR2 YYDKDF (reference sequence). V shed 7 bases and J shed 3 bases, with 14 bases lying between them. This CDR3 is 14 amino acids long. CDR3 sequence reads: CATTAGWGTDTQYF. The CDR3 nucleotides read TGTGCCACCACAGCGGGTTGGGGGACAGATACGCAGTATTTT.

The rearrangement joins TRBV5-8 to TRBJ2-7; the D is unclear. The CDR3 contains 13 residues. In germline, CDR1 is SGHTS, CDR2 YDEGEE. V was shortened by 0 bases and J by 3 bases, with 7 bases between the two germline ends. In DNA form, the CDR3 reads TGTGCCAGCAGCTTGGAACGGAACTACGAGCAGTACTTC. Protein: CASSLERNYEQYF.

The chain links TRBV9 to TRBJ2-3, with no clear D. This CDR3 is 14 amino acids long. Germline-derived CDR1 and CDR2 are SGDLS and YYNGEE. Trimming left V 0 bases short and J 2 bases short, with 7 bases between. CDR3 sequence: CASSVDSYTDTQYF. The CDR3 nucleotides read TGTGCCAGCAGCGTAGACAGCTACACAGATACGCAGTATTTT.

In DNA, the CDR3 is TGCGCCAGCAGCTCCGGACTAGCGGGGCGCTACAATGAGCAGTTCTTC. Protein sequence: CASSSGLAGRYNEQFF. The V call is TRBV5-1, the J call TRBJ2-1, with 12 bases fitting TRBD2. The CDR3 runs to 16 residues. CDR1 is SGHRS and CDR2 is YFSETQ in the germline V gene. The V gene end was trimmed by 3 bases and the J gene end by 3 bases; junction bases not matched to a gene: 4. The full variable domain, rest sourced from reference TRBV5-1 and TRBJ2-1, is KAGVTQTPRYLIKTRGQQVTLSCSPISGHRSVSWYQQTPGQGLQFLFEYFSETQRNKGNFPGRFSGRQFSNSRSEMNVSTLELGDSALYLCASSSGLAGRYNEQFFGPGTRLTVL.

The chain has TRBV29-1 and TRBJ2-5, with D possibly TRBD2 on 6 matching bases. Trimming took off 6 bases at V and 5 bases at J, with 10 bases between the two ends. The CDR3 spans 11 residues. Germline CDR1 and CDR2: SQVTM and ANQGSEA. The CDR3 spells CSVGTPETQYF. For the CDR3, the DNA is TGCAGCGTGGGGACTCCGGAGACCCAGTACTTC.

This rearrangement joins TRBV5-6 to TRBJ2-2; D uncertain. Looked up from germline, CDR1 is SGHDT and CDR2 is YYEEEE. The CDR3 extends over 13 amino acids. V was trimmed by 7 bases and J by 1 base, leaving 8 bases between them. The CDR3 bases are TGTGCCAGCGCCAATTGGAACACCGGGGAGCTGTTTTTT. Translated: CASANWNTGELFF.

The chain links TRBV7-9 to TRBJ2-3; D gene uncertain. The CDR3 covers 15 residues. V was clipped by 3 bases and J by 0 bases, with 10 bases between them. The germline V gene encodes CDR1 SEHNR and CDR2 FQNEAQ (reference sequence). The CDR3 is CASSLRLSSTDTQYF. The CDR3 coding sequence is TGTGCCAGCAGCTTGCGACTCTCTAGCACAGATACGCAGTATTTT.

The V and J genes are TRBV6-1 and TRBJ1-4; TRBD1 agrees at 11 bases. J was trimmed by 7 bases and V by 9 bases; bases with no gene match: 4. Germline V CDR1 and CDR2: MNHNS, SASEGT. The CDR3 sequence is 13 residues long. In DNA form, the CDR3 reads TGTGCCAGTTGGACAGGGGGCAGTGAAAAACTGTTTTTT. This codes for CASWTGGSEKLFF.

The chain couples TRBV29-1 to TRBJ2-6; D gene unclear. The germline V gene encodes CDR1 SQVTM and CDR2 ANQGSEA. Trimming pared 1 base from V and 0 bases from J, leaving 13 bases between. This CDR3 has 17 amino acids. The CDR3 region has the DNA TGCAGCGTTGAAGTTCCCAGGAGAAGCTCTGGGGCCAACGTCCTGACTTTC. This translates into CSVEVPRRSSGANVLTF.

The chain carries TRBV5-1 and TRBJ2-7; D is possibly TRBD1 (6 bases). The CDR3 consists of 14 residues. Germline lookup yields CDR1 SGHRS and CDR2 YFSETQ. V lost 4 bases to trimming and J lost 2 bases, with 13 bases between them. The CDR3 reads CASSPFGQTYEQYF. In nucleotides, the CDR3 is TGCGCCAGCAGCCCCTTCGGACAGACCTACGAGCAGTACTTC. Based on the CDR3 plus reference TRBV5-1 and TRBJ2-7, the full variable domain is KAGVTQTPRYLIKTRGQQVTLSCSPISGHRSVSWYQQTPGQGLQFLFEYFSETQRNKGNFPGRFSGRQFSNSRSEMNVSTLELGDSALYLCASSPFGQTYEQYFGPGTRLTVT.

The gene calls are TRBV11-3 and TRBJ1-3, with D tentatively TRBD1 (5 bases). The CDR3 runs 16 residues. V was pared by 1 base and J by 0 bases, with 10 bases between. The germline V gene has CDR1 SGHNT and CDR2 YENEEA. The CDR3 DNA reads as TGTGCCAGCAGCTTAGGCAGGGCCTCCTCTGGAAACACCATATATTTT. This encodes CASSLGRASSGNTIYF.

CDR3 amino acids: CASSLTPGETQYF. The CDR3 DNA sequence: TGTGCCAGCAGCCTTACCCCGGGCGAGACCCAGTACTTC. The chain has TRBV7-2 and TRBJ2-5; unclear D gene. There are 13 residues in the CDR3. The germline gives CDR1 SGHTA, CDR2 FQGNSA. Trimming took off 5 bases at V and 5 bases at J, with 12 bases between the two ends.